This T cell receptor beta chain was profiled in a study of neurological immune-mediated disorders. Many counts were recorded for this clonotype. TCRdb recomputed calls from the 5' RACE reads with MiXCR, one row per CDR3 protein. This table has around 30,000 distinct CDR3 sequences, about 2.5% appearing once. Germline V gene data show CDR1 as LGHNA and CDR2 as YSLEER. This CDR3 contains 17 residues. Trimming took 0 bases from V and 1 from J; bases not matched to a gene: 5. This sequence originates from a woman in her 50s with multiple sclerosis. Sequencing input: PBMCs. This chain links TRBV4-3 with TRBJ2-2, with 7 positions matching TRBD2. CDR3 in DNA: TGCGCCAGCAGCCAAGACTCGAGCGGGATGAACACCGGGGAGCTGTTTTTT. Its protein is CASSQDSSGMNTGELFF.